What follows are 15 T cell receptor beta chains derived from one specimen sequenced in a study of neurological immune-mediated disorders. TCRdb independently ran MiXCR on the 5' RACE reads; one entry per CDR3 protein. Among tens of thousands of distinct CDR3 sequences, 2.5% were seen once, and the ten largest hold about 2.4%. Sequenced input: PBMCs. The receptors derive from a man between 50 and 59 years old with multiple sclerosis.

This clonotype was counted ten times or more. The chain has TRBV12-3 or TRBV12-4 and TRBJ1-1; D not certain. The V end lost 6 bases, the J end lost 0 bases, and 8 bases lay between the germline ends. This CDR3 region has 13 residues. In nucleotides, the CDR3 is TGTGCCAGCAGCGTGTCAATGAACACTGAAGCTTTCTTT. The encoded protein is CASSVSMNTEAFF.

By its share, this clonotype is medium-sized. CDR3 DNA: TGTGCCAGCAGTTACATCGGACGGAAACAGTACTTC. Residues: CASSYIGRKQYF. This chain uses TRBV6-2 or TRBV6-3 with TRBJ2-7; D not resolved. In germline, CDR1 is MNHEY, CDR2 SVGEGT. V lost 2 bases to trimming and J lost 10 bases, with 12 bases between them. CDR3 length: 12 amino acids.

This clonotype was found many times. Germline and junction disagree at one end, which may indicate a read error. This chain links TRBV27 with TRBJ1-6; no reliable D call. Germline values: CDR1 MNHEY, CDR2 SMNVEV (reference sequence). This CDR3 has 17 residues. In DNA form, the CDR3 reads TGTGCCAGCCAAATTTGTGAAGGCGTCGAGACTTATTCACCCCTCAACTTT. Its protein product is CASQICEGVETYSPLNF.

In its sample, this clonotype ranks as medium-sized. This chain joins TRBV12-3 or TRBV12-4 and TRBJ1-1; D perhaps matches TRBD1 (5 bases). The CDR3 runs 12 residues. V was pared by 3 bases and J by 5 bases, with 7 bases between. The CDR3 sequence is CASSFGGTEAFF. The CDR3 nucleotides read TGTGCCAGCAGTTTTGGGGGGACTGAAGCTTTCTTT.

Ten or more counts support this clonotype. This chain uses TRBV28 with TRBJ2-1; tentative D call: TRBD1 (5 bases). CDR3 length: 16 amino acids. Germline assignment: CDR1 MDHEN and CDR2 SYDVKM. Trimming removed 7 bases from V and 1 base from J, with 17 bases in between. CDR3 in amino acids: CASTLQGVLSYNEQFF. The CDR3 DNA reads TGTGCCAGCACTCTCCAAGGGGTCTTGTCCTACAATGAGCAGTTCTTC.

In its sample, this clonotype was seen many times. The chain uses TRBV4-3 and TRBJ1-3, with 7 bases aligning to TRBD1. The germline V gene encodes CDR1 LGHNA and CDR2 YSLEER. J gave up 0 bases and V 4 bases, and 6 bases lay outside the gene matches. The CDR3 length is 16 residues. This CDR3 is CASSPGQASSGNTIYF. The CDR3 nucleotides are TGCGCCAGCAGCCCCGGACAGGCTAGCTCTGGAAACACCATATATTTT.

The sample holds many counts of this clonotype. The gene calls are TRBV7-6 and TRBJ2-3; 7 bases agree with TRBD2. The ends lost 5 bases at V and 5 bases at J; junction bases unmatched: 10. Germline values: CDR1 SGHVS, CDR2 FNYEAQ. This CDR3 comprises 15 residues. Written as DNA, the CDR3 is TGTGCCAGCAGCCCTTCAAGACTAGCTGAAGATACGCAGTATTTT. Protein: CASSPSRLAEDTQYF.

This clonotype was seen at least ten times. The rearrangement joins TRBV7-9 to TRBJ1-1; no clear D gene. This CDR3 region has 15 residues. The ends were cut back, 1 base at V and 4 bases at J, with 13 bases in the middle. In germline, CDR1 is SEHNR, CDR2 FQNEAQ (reference sequence). The DNA for the CDR3 is TGTGCCAGCAGCTTAGATTTCCCCGAGGGCACTGAAGCTTTCTTT. Translating it yields CASSLDFPEGTEAFF.

This clonotype was seen many times. This sequence joins TRBV3-1 and TRBJ1-2, with no clear D. The CDR3 contains 14 residues. Germline-derived CDR1 and CDR2 are LGHDT and YNNKEL (reference sequence). V was clipped by 1 base and J by 3 bases, with 9 bases between them. The CDR3 here is CASSQVGNDYGYTF. For the CDR3, the DNA is TGTGCCAGCAGCCAAGTTGGGAACGACTATGGCTACACCTTC.

The sample holds many counts of this clonotype. The chain combines TRBV10-2 with TRBJ1-3; no reliable D call. Germline V lookup: CDR1 WSHSY, CDR2 SAAADI. The CDR3 is made up of 15 amino acids. Between the trimmed V and J ends, which lost 2 bases and 1 base, there was a span of 9 bases. CDR3 DNA: TGCGCCAGCAGTGAGATGGCTCGGTCTGGAAACACCATATATTTT. Residues: CASSEMARSGNTIYF.

This clonotype was recorded many times. The chain combines TRBV5-6 with TRBJ1-4, with D perhaps matching TRBD1 (5 bases). CDR1 and CDR2 from the germline V gene are SGHDT and YYEEEE. V shed 0 bases and J shed 0 bases, with 18 bases lying between them. The CDR3 spans 19 residues. In DNA form, the CDR3 reads TGTGCCAGCAGCTTGGCGGAAGGGGTACGGACTGCAACTAATGAAAAACTGTTTTTT. Translation gives CASSLAEGVRTATNEKLFF.

J is TRBJ2-1 and V is TRBV10-1; D perhaps matches TRBD2 (6 bases). This CDR3 has 15 amino acids. Germline CDR1 WNHNN, CDR2 SYGVQD (reference sequence). V lost 0 bases, J lost 2 bases, and 8 bases lay in between. This chain's CDR3 is CASSESAGPYNEQFF. The DNA for the CDR3 is TGCGCCAGCAGTGAGTCCGCGGGACCCTACAATGAGCAGTTCTTC.

This clonotype was detected many times. The J gene is TRBJ1-2, the V gene TRBV5-1; weak D call: TRBD1 (6 bases). In germline, CDR1 is SGHRS, CDR2 YFSETQ. CDR3 length equals 14 residues. The V and J ends lost 4 bases and 3 bases respectively, with 13 bases between them. CDR3 amino acids: CASSPGQTHYGYTF. CDR3 in DNA: TGCGCCAGCAGCCCCGGACAGACTCACTATGGCTACACCTTC.

This clonotype was detected many times. The chain has TRBV6-1 and TRBJ1-1; D is undetermined. The CDR3 is made up of 14 amino acids. Germline lookup yields CDR1 MNHNS and CDR2 SASEGT. V was cut by 0 bases and J by 3 bases, with 8 bases left in between. CDR3 protein: CASSEANEYTEAFF. The CDR3 bases are TGTGCCAGCAGTGAAGCGAACGAATACACTGAAGCTTTCTTT.

This clonotype was found a few times. One end of the junction varies from germline; a read error may be responsible. The CDR3 DNA follows: TGTGCCAACAGCGTATCTCCCGGGACGGCCTACAATGAGCAGTTCTTC. This translates into CANSVSPGTAYNEQFF. The rearrangement links TRBV9 to TRBJ2-1; D tentatively fits TRBD1 or TRBD2 (5 bases each). The CDR3 loop spans 16 amino acids. Germline-derived CDR1 and CDR2 are SGDLS and YYNGEE. Supplemented by reference TRBV9 and TRBJ2-1, the full variable domain reads DSGVTQTPKHLITATGQRVTLRCSPRSGDLSVYWYQQSLDQGLQFLIQYYNGEERAKGNILERFSAQQFPDLHSELNLSSLELGDSALYFCANSVSPGTAYNEQFFGPGTRLTVL.